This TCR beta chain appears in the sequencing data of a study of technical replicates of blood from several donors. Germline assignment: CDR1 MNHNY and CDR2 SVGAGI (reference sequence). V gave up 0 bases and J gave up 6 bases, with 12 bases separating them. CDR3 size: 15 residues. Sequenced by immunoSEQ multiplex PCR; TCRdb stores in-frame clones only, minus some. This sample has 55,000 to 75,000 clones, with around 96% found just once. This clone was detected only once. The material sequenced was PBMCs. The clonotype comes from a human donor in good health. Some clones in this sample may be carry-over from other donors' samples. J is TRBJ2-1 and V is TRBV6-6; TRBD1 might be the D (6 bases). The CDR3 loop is CASSYSRQGSNEQFF. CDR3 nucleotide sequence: TGTGCCAGCAGTTACTCGAGGCAGGGGAGCAATGAGCAGTTCTTC.